The sequence of this T cell receptor beta chain was determined in a study of T-cell reconstitution after alpha-beta-depleted transplantation in children. The authors prepared the TCRbeta library with unique molecular identifiers. TCRdb fed the PCR reads into MiXCR, producing one record per CDR3 protein. The table includes about 690,000 distinct CDR3 sequences, approximately 16% detected once. The sample holds a few counts of this clonotype. The sequencing here drew on PBMCs from the stem cell graft donor, taken from the stem cell graft. The receptor's source is a human donor who donated a stem cell graft to a child with acute myeloid leukemia.

This CDR3 is CASSQGTFLTDTQYF. As DNA, the CDR3 is TGCGCCAGCAGCCAAGGAACTTTCCTCACAGATACGCAGTATTTT. The V gene is TRBV4-1, the J gene TRBJ2-3; D gene unclear. Trimming cost V 1 base and J 2 bases, with 10 bases left between them. The germline V gene encodes CDR1 MGHRA and CDR2 YSYEKL. This CDR3 region has 15 residues.